These 20 T cell receptor beta chains came from one sample sequenced in a study of blood T cell repertoires in COVID-19. Profiling relied on immunoSEQ multiplex PCR, and the TCRdb table lists in-frame clones only, not all of them. The table records 55,000 or so clones, around 83% of them present only once. Sample: peripheral blood. The receptors originated from a man aged 25-45 years with COVID-19, enrolled during active disease.

The J gene is TRBJ1-4, the V gene TRBV5-1; a possible D gene is TRBD1 (5 bases). The length of the CDR3 is 16 residues. The V end was cut by 4 bases, the J end by 0 bases, with 13 bases between. Germline values: CDR1 SGHRS, CDR2 YFSETQ. This CDR3 reads CASSGGTAATNEKLFF. CDR3 nucleotide sequence: TGCGCCAGCAGCGGTGGGACTGCCGCAACTAATGAAAAACTGTTTTTT.

The rearrangement joins TRBV6-5 to TRBJ2-3; D is possibly TRBD2 (6 bases). Germline loops: CDR1 MNHEY, CDR2 SVGAGI. Between the trimmed V and J ends, which lost 7 bases and 1 base, there was a span of 12 bases. The CDR3 totals 14 residues. Here the CDR3 DNA reads TGTGCCAGCACCGCAATAGCGGGCACAGATACGCAGTATTTT. Amino acid sequence: CASTAIAGTDTQYF.

J is TRBJ1-3 and V is TRBV9; D gene unclear. Trimming took off 0 bases at V and 0 bases at J, with 10 bases between the two ends. This CDR3 is built from 16 residues. Germline values: CDR1 SGDLS, CDR2 YYNGEE. CDR3: CASSVATAFSGNTIYF. The CDR3, as DNA: TGTGCCAGCAGCGTAGCTACTGCATTCTCTGGAAACACCATATATTTT. The complete variable domain, with remaining parts taken from reference TRBV9 and TRBJ1-3, reads DSGVTQTPKHLITATGQRVTLRCSPRSGDLSVYWYQQSLDQGLQFLIQYYNGEERAKGNILERFSAQQFPDLHSELNLSSLELGDSALYFCASSVATAFSGNTIYFGEGSWLTVV.

This clone came up once. The chain uses TRBV9 and TRBJ2-7; no definite D call. CDR1 is SGDLS, CDR2 YYNGEE, per germline. The CDR3 spans 11 residues. V gave up 4 bases and J gave up 7 bases, with 9 bases separating them. CDR3 nucleotide sequence: TGTGCCAGCAGCTCTCCCGGGGAGCAGTACTTC. This gives the protein CASSSPGEQYF.

The chain joins TRBV28 to TRBJ2-1, with D maybe TRBD1 (5 bases). There are 12 residues in the CDR3. Germline V lookup: CDR1 MDHEN, CDR2 SYDVKM. V lost 7 bases to trimming and J lost 7 bases, with 11 bases between them. The CDR3 region is CASNPGYNEQFF. CDR3 nucleotides: TGTGCCAGCAACCCAGGGTATAATGAGCAGTTCTTC.

The genes are TRBV11-2 and TRBJ2-7; D perhaps matches TRBD1 (6 bases). V shed 2 bases and J shed 3 bases, with 11 bases lying between them. Per germline, CDR1 SGHAT and CDR2 FQNNGV. This CDR3 region has 14 residues. CDR3 bases: TGTGCCAGCAGCTTAAGGGGGAACCACTACGAGCAGTACTTC. This codes for CASSLRGNHYEQYF.

The rearrangement links TRBV28 to TRBJ1-2; a possible D gene is TRBD1 (6 bases). This CDR3 is built from 14 residues. V shed 6 bases and J shed 4 bases, with 15 bases lying between them. Germline-derived CDR1 and CDR2 are MDHEN and SYDVKM. CDR3 DNA: TGTGCCAGCAGCATGAGGGGGAGCGCCTATGGCTACACCTTC. It encodes CASSMRGSAYGYTF.

The gene calls are TRBV4-3 and TRBJ2-7; TRBD1 is a possible D gene (5 bases). Trimming shortened V by 3 bases and J by 2 bases, and 14 bases separated the two germline ends. Germline V gene data show CDR1 as LGHNA and CDR2 as YSLEER. This CDR3 contains 15 residues. The chain's CDR3 is CASSHAQGKAYEQYF. The CDR3 nucleotides are TGCGCCAGCAGCCATGCCCAGGGAAAGGCCTACGAGCAGTACTTC.

CDR3 nucleotide sequence: TGTGCCAGCAGCTTATCCCCAGGGCTCTACGAGCAGTACTTC. This codes for CASSLSPGLYEQYF. The V gene is TRBV7-9, the J gene TRBJ2-7, with D possibly TRBD1 on 5 matching bases. The CDR3 length is 14 residues. Trimming removed 2 bases at V and 3 bases at J, with 11 bases between. Germline CDR1 and CDR2: SEHNR and FQNEAQ (reference sequence).

This clone was recorded once. The chain is built from TRBV24-1 and TRBJ2-3; 15 bases agree with TRBD2. Germline V gives CDR1 KGHDR, CDR2 SFDVKD. V trimming: 5 bases; J trimming: 2 bases; junction bases outside the gene matches: 13. The CDR3 runs 20 residues. The CDR3 here is CATSGRTSGRAGGHTDTQYF. The CDR3, as DNA: TGTGCCACCAGTGGTCGGACTAGCGGGAGGGCCGGGGGGCACACAGATACGCAGTATTTT.

This clone was seen only a few times. The J gene is TRBJ2-1, the V gene TRBV24-1; 8 positions match TRBD2. The junction had 7 bases not matched to a gene; V was cut back by 3 bases and J by 1 base. The CDR3 extends over 17 amino acids. Germline V lookup: CDR1 KGHDR, CDR2 SFDVKD. CDR3 region: CATSDGTSGRSYNEQFF. In nucleotides, the CDR3 is TGTGCCACCAGTGATGGCACTAGCGGAAGGTCCTACAATGAGCAGTTCTTC.

The chain recombines TRBV4-3 with TRBJ2-3; possibly TRBD2 for D (6 bases). The CDR3 is made up of 15 amino acids. Germline values: CDR1 LGHNA, CDR2 YSLEER. Trimming took 3 bases from V and 1 from J, leaving 11 bases between them. The CDR3: CASSQGGERTDTQYF. In nucleotides, the CDR3 is TGCGCCAGCAGCCAGGGCGGGGAACGCACAGATACGCAGTATTTT.

The V call is TRBV19, the J call TRBJ2-1; 8 bases line up with TRBD2. After removal of 6 bases from V and 10 bases from J, the junction contained 17 bases not matched to a gene. The CDR3 runs to 16 residues. Germline V CDR1 and CDR2: LNHDA, SQIVND (reference sequence). This CDR3 reads CASSPRGEAREGEQFF. CDR3 DNA sequence: TGTGCCAGTAGCCCACGGGGGGAGGCCCGGGAGGGAGAGCAGTTCTTC.

This rearrangement joins TRBV27 to TRBJ1-1; D not certain. Trimming cost V 0 bases and J 7 bases, with 9 bases left between them. The CDR3 is made up of 13 amino acids. The V gene's germline CDR1 is MNHEY and CDR2 SMNVEV (reference sequence). CDR3: CASSLSYGSEAFF. Here the CDR3 DNA reads TGTGCCAGCAGTTTATCCTACGGGAGTGAAGCTTTCTTT.

The V gene is TRBV5-1, the J gene TRBJ2-3; 12 bases align to TRBD2. Per the germline V gene, CDR1 is SGHRS and CDR2 is YFSETQ. V was clipped by 3 bases and J by 4 bases; unmatched bases: 6. This CDR3 region has 16 residues. The chain's CDR3 is CASSSTSGRYPDTQYF. CDR3 sequence (DNA): TGCGCCAGCAGCTCGACTAGCGGGAGATACCCAGATACGCAGTATTTT.

The chain recombines TRBV3-1 (or the pseudogene TRBV3-2) with TRBJ2-1, with D possibly being TRBD2 (5 bases). The germline CDR1 and CDR2 sequences are LGHDT and YNNKEL (reference sequence). V dropped 1 base and J dropped 10 bases, with 14 bases sitting between them. The CDR3 covers 14 residues. The CDR3 spells CASSQAGKMGEQFF. The CDR3 DNA reads as TGTGCCAGCAGCCAAGCCGGGAAAATGGGGGAGCAGTTCTTC.

The rearrangement uses TRBV15 and TRBJ2-3; 9 positions match TRBD2. The V gene end was trimmed by 0 bases and the J gene end by 6 bases; junction bases not matched to a gene: 10. CDR1 and CDR2 from the germline V gene are LNHNV and YYDKDF (reference sequence). The CDR3 has 17 amino acids. CDR3 region: CATSRDQAGGPGDTQYF. CDR3 nucleotide sequence: TGTGCCACCAGCAGAGATCAGGCGGGGGGGCCAGGGGATACGCAGTATTTT.

The V call is TRBV5-1, the J call TRBJ1-1, with TRBD1 as a possible D gene (5 bases). The V gene's germline CDR1 is SGHRS and CDR2 YFSETQ. The CDR3 contains 19 residues. V was cut by 5 bases and J by 1 base, with 27 bases left in between. The chain's CDR3 is CASRRGILRAIDRNTEAFF. The DNA of the CDR3 is TGCGCCAGCAGGCGGGGCATTTTAAGAGCGATAGACAGGAACACTGAAGCTTTCTTT.

The rearrangement uses TRBV5-4 and TRBJ2-7; the match to TRBD2 covers 9 bases. The trim removed 0 bases at V and 4 bases at J, leaving 5 bases unmatched. This CDR3 has 15 amino acids. The germline gives CDR1 SGHNT, CDR2 YYREEE (reference sequence). CDR3 bases: TGTGCCAGCAGCTTGGACCTAGCGGGAAAATACGAGCAGTACTTC. This encodes CASSLDLAGKYEQYF.

The CDR3, as DNA: TGTGCCAGCAGCTCCGGGACAGGGGAAACCGGGGAGCTGTTTTTT. The encoded protein is CASSSGTGETGELFF. The chain has TRBV6-4 and TRBJ2-2; TRBD1 agrees at 10 bases. This CDR3 comprises 15 residues. CDR1 is MRHNA and CDR2 is SNTAGT in the germline V gene. V lost 6 bases, J lost 5 bases, and 6 bases stayed unmatched.